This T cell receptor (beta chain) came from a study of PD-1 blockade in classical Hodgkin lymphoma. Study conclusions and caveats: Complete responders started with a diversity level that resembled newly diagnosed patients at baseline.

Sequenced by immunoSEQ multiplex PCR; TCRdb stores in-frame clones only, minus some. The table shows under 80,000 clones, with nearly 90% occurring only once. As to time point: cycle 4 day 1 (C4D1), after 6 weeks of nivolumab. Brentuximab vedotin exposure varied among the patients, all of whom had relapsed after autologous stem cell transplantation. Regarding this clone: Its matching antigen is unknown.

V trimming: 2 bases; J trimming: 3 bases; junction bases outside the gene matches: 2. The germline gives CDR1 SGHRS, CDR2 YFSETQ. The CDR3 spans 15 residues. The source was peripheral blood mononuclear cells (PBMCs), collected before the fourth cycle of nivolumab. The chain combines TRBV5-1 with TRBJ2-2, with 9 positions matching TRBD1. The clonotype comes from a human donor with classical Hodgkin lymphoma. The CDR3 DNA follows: TGCGCCAGCAGCTTAGGGGACAGGGACACCGGGGAGCTGTTTTTT. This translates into CASSLGDRDTGELFF.